A selection of T cell receptor beta chains follows, all from one sample in a study of tissue T cells after allogeneic stem cell transplantation. Only in-frame clones appear in the TCRdb table, and some are missing; sequencing was by immunoSEQ multiplex PCR. Of more than 20,000 clones in the sample, under 95% were seen once. The sequencing used blood, collected before transplantation. Receptor source: a male donor aged 60 or over who later had graft-versus-host disease after an allogeneic stem cell transplant. CDR3s include the opening cysteine and the closing phenylalanine or tryptophan. The order of the fields is CDR3 protein, CDR3 DNA, V gene, J gene, clone size, D gene. D genes are given only for firm matches. A row's size may be missing; if present it is once, few, many or a size class.

CSVDSGYTF,TGCAGCGTTGATTCCGGCTACACCTTC,TRBV29-1,TRBJ1-2,.,.
CASSQVFGTQYF,TGCGCCAGCAGCCAAGTATTCGGGACCCAGTACTTC,TRBV4-1,TRBJ2-5,.,.
CARPDSTYNEQFF,TGTGCCAGACCGGACAGCACCTACAATGAGCAGTTCTTC,TRBV7-6,TRBJ2-1,.,.
CARSFRTSSHEQYF,TGTGCCAGAAGCTTCCGGACTAGTTCACACGAGCAGTACTTC,TRBV5-3,TRBJ2-7,.,TRBD2
CASSQVPSYEQFF,TGCGCCAGCAGCCAAGTCCCGAGCTATGAGCAGTTCTTC,TRBV4-1,TRBJ2-1,.,.
CASSFGLGADTEAFF,TGTGCCAGCAGCTTTGGGCTGGGGGCTGACACTGAAGCTTTCTTT,TRBV5-4,TRBJ1-1,once,.
CASSYRGGVKFGDTQYF,TGTGCCAGCAGCTATCGGGGAGGGGTAAAGTTTGGAGATACGCAGTATTTT,TRBV3-1/TRBV3-2,TRBJ2-3,.,TRBD2
CASTLTGDAGEQYF,TGTGCCAGCACCCTGACAGGGGATGCAGGCGAGCAGTACTTC,TRBV7-9,TRBJ2-7,.,TRBD1
CASSLAGATYEQYF,TGTGCCAGCAGTTTAGCGGGAGCTACCTACGAGCAGTACTTC,TRBV27,TRBJ2-7,.,TRBD2
CASSNGGFTDTQYF,TGTGCCAGCAGCAACGGGGGGTTCACAGATACGCAGTATTTT,TRBV3-1/TRBV3-2,TRBJ2-3,.,TRBD2
CASTSVREQFF,TGTGCCAGCACTTCGGTTCGTGAGCAGTTCTTC,TRBV7-9,TRBJ2-1,.,.
CASSLGARGTGELFF,TGCGCCAGCAGCTTGGGGGCCAGGGGAACCGGGGAGCTGTTTTTT,TRBV5-1,TRBJ2-2,.,.
CASSLIGSKPQHF,TGTGCCAGCAGTTTAATTGGCAGTAAACCCCAGCATTTT,TRBV28,TRBJ1-5,.,.
CASTSTRGNSYNEQFF,TGTGCCAGCACCTCCACTAGGGGAAACTCCTACAATGAGCAGTTCTTC,TRBV3-1/TRBV3-2,TRBJ2-1,once,.
CASSFAGGSGSQHF,TGTGCCAGCAGCTTCGCGGGGGGAAGCGGGTCCCAGCATTTT,TRBV5-6,TRBJ1-5,.,.
CASSFLRGQTGELFF,TGTGCCAGCAGCTTTCTGCGGGGCCAGACCGGGGAGCTGTTTTTT,TRBV5-6,TRBJ2-2,.,.
CASSILGRAKNIQYF,TGTGCCAGTAGTATTTTAGGGAGAGCCAAAAACATTCAGTACTTC,TRBV19,TRBJ2-4,.,.
CASSSAFQGGGYGYTF,TGTGCCAGCAGCTCAGCGTTCCAAGGGGGGGGCTATGGCTACACCTTC,TRBV7-6,TRBJ1-2,.,.
CSVGQTGRSSYNEQFF,TGCAGCGTTGGCCAAACGGGGCGCAGCTCCTACAATGAGCAGTTCTTC,TRBV29-1,TRBJ2-1,.,.
CASSYGGRYEQYF,TGTGCCAGCAGTTACGGGGGTCGGTACGAGCAGTACTTC,TRBV6-6,TRBJ2-7,.,.
CASSPTGKGEKLFF,TGCGCCAGCAGCCCGACAGGGAAGGGTGAAAAACTGTTTTTT,TRBV5-1,TRBJ1-4,.,TRBD1
CASSLTRDGDTQYF,TGTGCCAGCAGCTTAACGCGGGATGGGGATACGCAGTATTTT,TRBV7-3,TRBJ2-3,.,.
CASSQVPGNTIYF,TGTGCCAGCAGCCAAGTCCCCGGAAACACCATATATTTT,TRBV14,TRBJ1-3,.,.
CATSEPSGKGLPEQYF,TGTGCCACCAGTGAGCCTAGCGGGAAAGGTCTGCCCGAGCAGTACTTC,TRBV24-1,TRBJ2-7,.,TRBD2
CASSLGGTRGQETQYF,TGTGCCAGCAGCTTAGGGGGGACAAGGGGCCAAGAGACCCAGTACTTC,TRBV7-9,TRBJ2-5,.,.
CASSSGLASGIETQYF,TGTGCCAGCAGCTCAGGTTTAGCTAGCGGAATCGAGACCCAGTACTTC,TRBV11-3,TRBJ2-5,.,TRBD2
CASSEAALGTPGELFF,TGTGCCAGCAGTGAAGCGGCCCTTGGGACGCCCGGGGAGCTGTTTTTT,TRBV6-1,TRBJ2-2,.,.
CASRTGGIEQFF,TGTGCCAGTAGGACAGGGGGGATTGAGCAGTTCTTC,TRBV19,TRBJ2-1,.,TRBD1
CASSLFAGTNTEAFF,TGCGCCAGCAGCTTGTTTGCAGGGACGAACACTGAAGCTTTCTTT,TRBV5-1,TRBJ1-1,.,.
CASSNTGTGEQYF,TGTGCCAGTAGTAATACGGGAACAGGCGAGCAGTACTTC,TRBV19,TRBJ2-7,.,.
CAWGGRGQGTNEKLFF,TGTGCCTGGGGGGGCCGGGGGCAGGGAACTAATGAAAAACTGTTTTTT,TRBV30,TRBJ1-4,.,.
CASSRDIDTEAFF,TGCGCCAGCAGCCGGGACATCGACACTGAAGCTTTCTTT,TRBV5-1,TRBJ1-1,.,.
CASSSKLQGAEGYTF,TGTGCCAGCAGTTCCAAGCTACAGGGGGCTGAAGGCTACACCTTC,TRBV6-5,TRBJ1-2,.,TRBD1
CASSLLENQPQHF,TGTGCCAGCAGTTTATTGGAAAATCAGCCCCAGCATTTT,TRBV12-3/TRBV12-4,TRBJ1-5,.,.
CASSQGGLSTEAFF,TGTGCCAGCAGCCAAGGGGGATTGAGCACTGAAGCTTTCTTT,TRBV3-1/TRBV3-2,TRBJ1-1,.,.
CASSWDKITDTQYF,TGTGCCAGCAGTTGGGACAAGATCACAGATACGCAGTATTTT,TRBV6-5,TRBJ2-3,.,.
CASSLGRSSGNTIYF,TGTGCCAGCAGCTTGGGCAGATCCTCTGGAAACACCATATATTTT,TRBV5-6,TRBJ1-3,.,.
CASRPRHDSSYNSPLHF,TGTGCCAGCAGACCGAGACACGACAGCTCCTATAATTCACCCCTCCACTTT,TRBV7-9,TRBJ1-6,.,.
CSVARQGDEKLFF,TGCAGCGTCGCACGACAGGGGGATGAAAAACTGTTTTTT,TRBV29-1,TRBJ1-4,few,TRBD1
CASSRQGYRRETQYF,TGTGCCAGCAGCCGTCAGGGGTATAGGCGAGAGACCCAGTACTTC,TRBV5-4,TRBJ2-5,.,.
CSLTEGGTGELFF,TGCAGCCTTACAGAAGGCGGCACCGGGGAGCTGTTTTTT,TRBV29-1,TRBJ2-2,.,.
CASSLGLGPSYNEQFF,TGTGCCAGCAGCTTAGGCCTAGGGCCCTCCTACAATGAGCAGTTCTTC,TRBV11-3,TRBJ2-1,.,.
CASTYSRRYEQYF,TGTGCCAGCACCTACTCCCGTCGCTACGAGCAGTACTTC,TRBV12-3/TRBV12-4,TRBJ2-7,.,.
CASSLWTGSGNTIYF,TGCGCCAGCAGCTTATGGACAGGCTCTGGAAACACCATATATTTT,TRBV5-1,TRBJ1-3,.,TRBD1
CASSPQGFGNYGYTF,TGTGCCAGCAGTCCACAGGGGTTCGGGAACTATGGCTACACCTTC,TRBV6-5,TRBJ1-2,.,TRBD1
CASSERWQVGELFF,TGTGCCAGCAGCGAGAGGTGGCAGGTCGGGGAGCTGTTTTTT,TRBV7-2,TRBJ2-2,.,.
CASSLAGGRETQYF,TGTGCCAGCAGCTTGGCGGGAGGCCGGGAGACCCAGTACTTC,TRBV5-4,TRBJ2-5,.,TRBD2
CASSLQGLVNTEAFF,TGTGCCAGCAGTCTCCAGGGACTGGTGAACACTGAAGCTTTCTTT,TRBV27,TRBJ1-1,.,.
CASSPLRGRNNEQFF,TGTGCCAGCAGCCCACTACGAGGGAGGAACAATGAGCAGTTCTTC,TRBV11-2,TRBJ2-1,.,.
CASGRDRVYEQYF,TGTGCCAGTGGCCGGGACAGGGTCTACGAGCAGTACTTC,TRBV5-4,TRBJ2-7,.,TRBD1
CASSPIQTFYEQYF,TGTGCCAGCTCACCAATACAGACTTTCTACGAGCAGTACTTC,TRBV18,TRBJ2-7,few,.